The clone carrying this TCR beta chain was seen repeatedly, ten times or more. Its antigen is unknown. The sample comes from a study of Graves' ophthalmopathy and Graves' hyperthyroidism. Scientists amplified the TCR beta CDR3 regions from RNA transcripts. First-round RT-PCR relied on HTBI primers, and a second-round multiplex PCR came next. TCRdb reprocessed the multiplex PCR reads with MiXCR, giving one entry per CDR3 protein. The data contain roughly 610,000 distinct CDR3 sequences, over 20% of them seen just once; the ten biggest clones take up approximately 6.9%. Over 18 months of follow-up, stable hyperthyroidism required that no ophthalmopathy appear. Uncontrolled infections, pregnancy, lactation or other autoimmune diseases led to patient exclusion. Study outcomes and limitations: Most thyroid clonotypes with frequency above 0.001 were detected in blood too.

The CDR3 is made up of 18 amino acids. V trimming: 6 bases; J trimming: 5 bases; junction bases outside the gene matches: 16. The sequenced sample consisted of peripheral blood. The sequence was collected from a woman between 18 and 30 years old with stable Graves' hyperthyroidism. Some clones in this sample may be carry-over from other donors' samples. The chain recombines TRBV12-3 or TRBV12-4 with TRBJ1-1; 12 bases are a match to TRBD1. The CDR3, as DNA: TGTGCCAGCAGCCCCAGCGGGGGGACAGGGGGCTCGAGGACTGAAGCTTTCTTT. Translating it yields CASSPSGGTGGSRTEAFF.